This T cell receptor beta chain was recorded in a study of CD8+ T cells in alopecia areata. This clone was seen a handful of times. The CDR3 runs to 14 residues. Germline V gene lookup returns CDR1 MNHEY and CDR2 SMNVEV (reference sequence). Trimming stripped 6 bases from V and 9 bases from J, with 19 bases between. Peripheral blood samples and lesional scalp punch biopsies were obtained from alopecia areata patients. The authors extracted RNA and reverse transcribed it into cDNA as the sequencing template. The table came from immunoSEQ multiplex PCR; TCRdb's copy has only in-frame clones and leaves some out. The sample carries 95,000 to 150,000 clones, roughly 50% recorded once.

The sequencing sample was made of NKG2D-low CD8+ T cells sorted from blood. The rearrangement joins TRBV27 to TRBJ2-3; no reliable D call. The receptor was derived from a human donor with alopecia areata. As DNA, the CDR3 is TGTGCCAGCAGGAAGGTGTTTAGTACGGACACGCAGTATTTT. This sequence encodes CASRKVFSTDTQYF.